The clone carrying this TCR beta chain was seen many times. The data stem from a study of blood T cells in healthy people across ages. The CDR3 length is 14 residues. A J-beta primer mix and a sample-barcoded 5' primer were used in a second PCR of about 7 to 12 cycles. TCRdb processed the 5' RACE reads anew with MiXCR; each CDR3 protein has one entry. The data show approximately 810,000 distinct CDR3 sequences, under 30% seen once. The sequenced sample was blood. This TCR was recovered from a woman at least 80 years old in good health. V usage is TRBV21-1 and J usage is TRBJ1-2; TRBD1, the D gene given by the table, was not confirmed from the DNA. TRBV21-1 is assigned pseudogene status. The CDR3 reads CASSKGGDSYGYTF. The CDR3 nucleotides are TGTGCCAGCAGCAAAGGGGGGGACAGTTATGGCTACACCTTC.